Presented here are 5 T cell receptor beta chains from one specimen sequenced in a study of blood T cell repertoires in COVID-19. The assay was immunoSEQ multiplex PCR, and TCRdb's table has in-frame clones only and misses some. The sample includes about 59,000 clones, 90% to 95% of them seen just once. The sequencing sample was made of peripheral blood. The source of these receptors is a human donor in a cohort sampled during active COVID-19.

The chain uses TRBV30 and TRBJ2-1; the D gene is possibly TRBD1 (5 bases). Germline V gene lookup returns CDR1 GTSNPN and CDR2 SVGIG (reference sequence). The ends were cut back, 5 bases at V and 9 bases at J, with 14 bases in the middle. The CDR3 contains 12 residues. DNA for the CDR3: TGTGCCTGGGTAGCTTGGGGCGGTGAGCAGTTCTTC. Its protein is CAWVAWGGEQFF.

The J gene is TRBJ1-6, the V gene TRBV10-3; D perhaps matches TRBD1 (6 bases). CDR3 length equals 13 residues. Germline V CDR1 and CDR2: ENHRY, SYGVKD. Trimming took off 6 bases at V and 10 bases at J, with 13 bases between the two ends. CDR3 nucleotide sequence: TGTGCCATCAGCCCACAGGGCTCCTCACCCCTCCACTTT. Encoded protein: CAISPQGSSPLHF.

This chain uses TRBV28 with TRBJ1-1; possibly TRBD1 for D (6 bases). Germline CDR1 and CDR2: MDHEN and SYDVKM. The V gene lost 4 bases and the J gene lost 5 bases, with 20 bases spanning the gap. This CDR3 is 16 amino acids long. In DNA, the CDR3 is TGTGCCAGCAGTTCCCTCCCAGGACAGCGGATAACTGAAGCTTTCTTT. Protein product: CASSSLPGQRITEAFF. The full variable domain, its missing parts supplied by reference TRBV28 and TRBJ1-1, is DVKVTQSSRYLVKRTGEKVFLECVQDMDHENMFWYRQDPGLGLRLIYFSYDVKMKEKGDIPEGYSVSREKKERFSLILESASTNQTSMYLCASSSLPGQRITEAFFGQGTRLTVV.

This chain uses TRBV10-1 with TRBJ2-5; maybe TRBD2 (5 bases). The V end lost 0 bases, the J end lost 1 base, and 12 bases lay between the germline ends. CDR1 is WNHNN and CDR2 is SYGVQD in the germline V gene (reference sequence). The CDR3 totals 16 residues. The CDR3 is CASSESAVPVQETQYF. CDR3 bases: TGCGCCAGCAGTGAGTCAGCGGTCCCAGTCCAAGAGACCCAGTACTTC.

The gene calls are TRBV4-3 and TRBJ1-2; D perhaps matches TRBD1 (5 bases). The CDR3 has 15 amino acids. Trimming removed 0 bases at V and 4 bases at J, with 12 bases between. The germline gives CDR1 LGHNA, CDR2 YSLEER. CDR3 sequence reads: CASSQDGGQGYGYTF. The CDR3 coding sequence is TGCGCCAGCAGCCAAGATGGTGGCCAGGGCTATGGCTACACCTTC.